This entry is about one TCR beta chain. Its antigen is not identified. The data were obtained in a study of T cells after yellow fever vaccination. Study conclusions and caveats: The CD4 and CD8 compartments had a small share of their clonotypes in common. Compared with primary, the secondary response was weaker and peaked at day 5, not 15.

Production of TCR cDNA was by 5'RACE template switching, which also added a universal primer site and UMIs. MiXCR, applied by TCRdb to the 5' RACE reads, yields one record per CDR3 protein. Of 95,000 to 100,000 distinct CDR3 sequences detected, around 5.5% appear once; the ten largest clones hold more than 40%. CDR1 is LNHNV, CDR2 YYDKDF, per germline (reference sequence). The CDR3 runs 12 residues. V lost 5 bases to trimming and J lost 4 bases, with 5 bases between them. The origin of this receptor is a man between 18 and 29 years old who received the YFV17D yellow fever vaccine. This sequence joins TRBV15 and TRBJ1-4; unclear D gene. This material consisted of CD8+ T cells sorted from PBMCs, taken 10 days after the yellow fever booster vaccination. CDR3 sequence (DNA): TGTGCCACCAGCGGAATTAATGAAAAACTGTTTTTT. This gives the protein CATSGINEKLFF.